One and the same sample provided the 28 T cell receptor beta chains below, sequenced in a study of identical twins. A single record per CDR3 protein comes from TCRdb applying MiXCR to the 5' RACE reads. The sample lists 640,000 or so distinct CDR3 sequences, roughly 6.2% seen once, with roughly 1.8% in the top ten. Sequencing input: naive T cells sorted from blood. The origin of the receptors is a man aged 18-30 years in good health.

The chain has TRBV19 and TRBJ2-1; 12 positions match TRBD2. Germline V gene lookup returns CDR1 LNHDA and CDR2 SQIVND (reference sequence). V lost 3 bases to trimming and J lost 15 bases; unmatched junction nucleotides: 9. The CDR3 is made up of 14 amino acids. CDR3 protein: CASSMSLAGGFGFF. Here the CDR3 DNA reads TGTGCCAGTAGTATGTCGCTAGCGGGAGGGTTCGGGTTCTTC. Combining the CDR3 with reference TRBV19 and TRBJ2-1 gives the whole variable domain DGGITQSPKYLFRKEGQNVTLSCEQNLNHDAMYWYRQDPGQGLRLIYYSQIVNDFQKGDIAEGYSVSREKKESFPLTVTSAQKNPTAFYLCASSMSLAGGFGFFGPGTRLTVL.

This clonotype was seen repeatedly, ten times or more. The CDR3 sequence: CASSKTGGVRRETQYF. CDR3 sequence (DNA): TGTGCCAGCAGCAAAACAGGGGGCGTTAGGCGAGAGACCCAGTACTTC. The rearrangement joins TRBV12-3 or TRBV12-4 to TRBJ2-5; 9 nucleotides line up with TRBD1. With V trimmed by 6 bases and J by 4 bases, 12 bases remained unmatched. The CDR3 runs to 16 residues.

Only a few counts were recorded for this clonotype. This chain joins TRBV27 and TRBJ2-2; D is unresolved. Germline V gene sequence: CDR1 MNHEY, CDR2 SMNVEV (reference sequence). The CDR3 loop spans 16 amino acids. V was cut by 5 bases and J by 4 bases, with 17 bases left in between. CDR3 nucleotide sequence: TGTGCCAGCAGTCGGACCCTAACCGGTGGCACCGGGGAGCTGTTTTTT. Its protein product is CASSRTLTGGTGELFF.

The gene calls are TRBV28 and TRBJ2-7; TRBD2 aligns across 8 bases. The germline CDR1 and CDR2 sequences are MDHEN and SYDVKM. The V gene end was trimmed by 4 bases and the J gene end by 2 bases; junction bases not matched to a gene: 7. The CDR3 extends over 15 amino acids. The CDR3 DNA reads TGTGCCAGCAGTTCCCCTTACGGGAGGGCCTACGAGCAGTACTTC. Translated: CASSSPYGRAYEQYF.

This clonotype was observed at least ten times. The CDR3 is CASSQGSSRVDETQYF. The CDR3 nucleotides read TGCGCCAGCAGCCAAGGATCGTCAAGGGTGGACGAGACCCAGTACTTC. This chain connects TRBV4-3 to TRBJ2-5, with D uncertain. CDR1 LGHNA and CDR2 YSLEER come from the germline V gene. CDR3 length: 16 residues. Trimming pared 1 base from V and 5 bases from J, leaving 17 bases between.

This clonotype occurred many times. The CDR3 region is CASGSVARGANVLTF. As DNA, the CDR3 is TGTGCCAGCGGGTCCGTGGCGAGAGGGGCCAACGTCCTGACTTTC. This chain connects TRBV28 to TRBJ2-6; D unresolved. Deletions cut 8 bases from V and 4 bases from J, with 15 bases between. Germline V CDR1 and CDR2: MDHEN, SYDVKM. This CDR3 contains 15 residues.

This chain's CDR3 is CASSPKGLQEQYV. The CDR3 DNA sequence: TGTGCCAGCTCACCAAAGGGACTACAAGAGCAGTACGTC. This chain joins TRBV18 and TRBJ2-7, with 7 bases lining up with TRBD2. The V and J ends lost 2 bases and 7 bases, in that order; junction bases with no gene match: 5. This CDR3 has 13 residues. The germline V gene encodes CDR1 KGHSH and CDR2 LQKENI.

This clonotype was observed a handful of times. CDR3 protein: CASSSEQGRTDTQYF. The CDR3 region has the DNA TGTGCCAGCAGCTCCGAACAGGGCCGGACAGATACGCAGTATTTT. This sequence joins TRBV14 and TRBJ2-3, with D maybe TRBD1 (6 bases). Germline-derived CDR1 and CDR2 are SGHDN and FVKESK. This CDR3 spans 15 amino acids. The germline V and J ends were trimmed by 5 bases and 3 bases, with 15 bases remaining between them.

This clonotype was detected many times. V is TRBV29-1 and J is TRBJ2-1; 8 bases align to TRBD2. V lost 1 base, J lost 5 bases, and 10 bases stayed unmatched. CDR3 size: 16 residues. The germline gives CDR1 SQVTM, CDR2 ANQGSEA. The CDR3 loop reads CSVEVEDSGNHNEQFF. CDR3 DNA sequence: TGCAGCGTTGAAGTCGAGGATAGCGGGAACCACAATGAGCAGTTCTTC.

There are a few counts of this clonotype. This chain connects TRBV6-2 or TRBV6-3 to TRBJ2-1; D is ambiguous. Germline CDR1 MNHEY, CDR2 SVGEGT. V was pared by 5 bases and J by 9 bases, with 8 bases between. This CDR3 has 11 residues. For the CDR3, the DNA is TGTGCCAGCAGTCGCCTTTCTGAGCAGTTCTTC. Translation gives CASSRLSEQFF.

This clonotype turned up a few times. The chain carries TRBV12-5 and TRBJ2-5; D is possibly TRBD2 (6 bases). V lost 4 bases, J lost 5 bases, and 14 bases lay in between. CDR1 and CDR2 (germline): LGHNT, FRNRAP. This CDR3 is built from 14 residues. Here the CDR3 DNA reads TGTGCTAGTGGTTCCCCGGGGAGCGGGGAGACCCAGTACTTC. Its protein is CASGSPGSGETQYF.

This clonotype was counted at least ten times. The V and J genes are TRBV24-1 and TRBJ1-1; no reliable D call. Trimming took 4 bases from V and 3 from J, leaving 8 bases between them. The germline CDR1 and CDR2 sequences are KGHDR and SFDVKD. The CDR3 is made up of 13 amino acids. CDR3: CATSELGHTEAFF. The CDR3 nucleotides read TGTGCCACCAGTGAATTAGGGCACACTGAAGCTTTCTTT.

This clonotype appeared a few times. The J gene is TRBJ1-2, the V gene TRBV18; the match to TRBD1 covers 8 bases. Unmatched junction bases numbered 5, after V lost 3 bases and J lost 5 bases. The CDR3 runs 14 residues. CDR1 and CDR2 (germline): KGHSH, LQKENI. In DNA, the CDR3 is TGTGCCAGCTCACCGACGGGACAGGCGTATGGCTACACCTTC. Its translation is CASSPTGQAYGYTF.

This clonotype was observed many times. The chain links TRBV10-3 to TRBJ2-1, with no clear D. The V gene lost 4 bases and the J gene lost 5 bases, with 12 bases spanning the gap. Germline lookup yields CDR1 ENHRY and CDR2 SYGVKD. The CDR3 is made up of 14 amino acids. The CDR3 DNA is TGTGCCATCAGTGGGTCGAGTAGGGACAATGAGCAGTTCTTC. Residues: CAISGSSRDNEQFF.

This clonotype was counted only a few times. This chain uses TRBV4-1 with TRBJ2-5; D might be TRBD2 (6 bases). V dropped 1 base and J dropped 7 bases, with 7 bases sitting between them. The CDR3 is 12 amino acids. From germline, CDR1 is MGHRA and CDR2 YSYEKL. The CDR3 DNA reads TGCGCCAGCAGCCAAGTCGGGGGGACCCAGTACTTC. This translates into CASSQVGGTQYF.

This clonotype came up many times. The rearrangement joins TRBV28 to TRBJ2-3; TRBD1 is a possible D gene (5 bases). The germline CDR1 and CDR2 sequences are MDHEN and SYDVKM. The CDR3 consists of 12 residues. V was pared by 8 bases and J by 6 bases, with 12 bases between. Here the CDR3 reads CASWGGWDTQYF. Written as DNA, the CDR3 is TGTGCCAGCTGGGGCGGTTGGGATACGCAGTATTTT.

This clonotype was detected only a few times. V is TRBV9 and J is TRBJ2-4; D is perhaps TRBD1 or TRBD2 (5 bases each). The CDR3 is 13 residues long. Germline V gene lookup returns CDR1 SGDLS and CDR2 YYNGEE. The germline V and J ends were trimmed by 0 bases and 8 bases, with 9 bases remaining between them. CDR3 sequence (DNA): TGTGCCAGCAGCGTAGGAGGGGTGGACATTCAGTACTTC. This sequence encodes CASSVGGVDIQYF.

The chain recombines TRBV18 with TRBJ2-3; the match to TRBD2 covers 8 bases. From germline, CDR1 is KGHSH and CDR2 LQKENI. This CDR3 region has 15 residues. Trimming removed 4 bases from V and 2 bases from J; junction bases left unmatched: 5. The CDR3 nucleotides read TGTGCCAGCTCACGGCTTAGCGGGAACACAGATACGCAGTATTTT. Encoded protein: CASSRLSGNTDTQYF. Filled out from reference TRBV18 and TRBJ2-3, the complete variable domain reads NAGVMQNPRHLVRRRGQEARLRCSPMKGHSHVYWYRQLPEEGLKFMVYLQKENIIDESGMPKERFSAEFPKEGPSILRIQQVVRGDSAAYFCASSRLSGNTDTQYFGPGTRLTVL.

This clonotype was detected ten times or more. The chain carries TRBV11-2 and TRBJ2-5; 16 nucleotides agree with TRBD2. This CDR3 contains 17 residues. Trimming removed 3 bases from V and 4 bases from J; junction bases left unmatched: 5. Per germline, CDR1 SGHAT and CDR2 FQNNGV. The CDR3 DNA sequence: TGTGCCAGCAGCTTCGGGACTAGCGGGAGGGAGAGAGAGACCCAGTACTTC. As protein: CASSFGTSGRERETQYF. The variable domain in full, with the rest retrieved from reference TRBV11-2 and TRBJ2-5, is EAGVAQSPRYKIIEKRQSVAFWCNPISGHATLYWYQQILGQGPKLLIQFQNNGVVDDSQLPKDRFSAERLKGVDSTLKIQPAKLEDSAVYLCASSFGTSGRERETQYFGPGTRLLVL.

This clonotype was seen more than once but under ten times. The rearrangement links TRBV11-2 to TRBJ2-7; no firm D call. Trimming shortened V by 0 bases and J by 8 bases, and 23 bases separated the two germline ends. Germline V gives CDR1 SGHAT, CDR2 FQNNGV. This CDR3 region has 17 residues. CDR3 coding DNA: TGTGCCAGCAGCTTAGATGGCCCGCCGGCAAGCACCGGCAAGCAGTACTTC. Residues: CASSLDGPPASTGKQYF.

In its sample, this clonotype was seen many times. The CDR3 loop reads CASSIGGVYEQYF. The CDR3 region has the DNA TGTGCCAGCAGCATTGGAGGGGTCTACGAGCAGTACTTC. The rearrangement uses TRBV28 and TRBJ2-7; possibly TRBD2 for D (6 bases). Deletions cut 6 bases from V and 3 bases from J, with 12 bases between. Germline values: CDR1 MDHEN, CDR2 SYDVKM. The CDR3 totals 13 residues.

This clonotype showed up just a few times. The chain links TRBV4-2 to TRBJ1-1; 8 bases line up with TRBD1. Trimming took 0 bases from V and 6 from J; bases not matched to a gene: 9. There are 16 residues in the CDR3. Germline CDR1 is LGHNA and CDR2 is YNFKEQ. Here the CDR3 reads CASSQEGPGTGAEAFF. DNA for the CDR3: TGTGCCAGCAGCCAAGAAGGGCCCGGGACAGGCGCTGAAGCTTTCTTT.

Only one count was recorded for this clonotype. With a much larger clone just one base away, this may be a read error. CDR3 protein: CASSFIQGHATGELFF. The CDR3, as DNA: TGTGCCAGCAGTTTCATACAGGGTCATGCCACCGGGGAGCTGTTTTTT. The chain recombines TRBV12-3 or TRBV12-4 with TRBJ2-2; tentative D call: TRBD1 (6 bases). The CDR3 spans 16 residues. The V end lost 3 bases, the J end lost 4 bases, and 15 bases lay between the germline ends.

A single count supports this clonotype. This chain uses TRBV20-1 with TRBJ1-5, with D perhaps TRBD1 (6 bases). Trimming shortened V by 3 bases and J by 3 bases, and 15 bases separated the two germline ends. Germline V gives CDR1 DFQATT, CDR2 SNEGSKA (reference sequence). CDR3 length: 15 amino acids. CDR3 in amino acids: CSARGGQGDNQPQHF. CDR3 nucleotides: TGCAGTGCTAGGGGGGGGCAGGGCGACAATCAGCCCCAGCATTTT.

This clonotype came up a few times. This chain uses TRBV2 with TRBJ2-1, with D unresolved. Germline V lookup: CDR1 SNHLY, CDR2 FYNNEI. The CDR3 has 12 residues. Between the trimmed V and J ends, which lost 8 bases and 4 bases, there was a span of 9 bases. Written as DNA, the CDR3 is TGTGCCAGCCTCGCTAATTACAATGAGCAGTTCTTC. Its translation: CASLANYNEQFF.

This clonotype has a handful of counts. This chain connects TRBV11-1 to TRBJ2-1; the match to TRBD2 covers 11 bases. Germline V gene lookup returns CDR1 SGHAT and CDR2 FQDESV (reference sequence). V was clipped by 5 bases and J by 0 bases; unmatched bases: 9. The CDR3 contains 18 residues. The DNA of the CDR3 is TGTGCCAGCAGCCGGACTAGCGGGTACCTTGACTCCTACAATGAGCAGTTCTTC. This sequence encodes CASSRTSGYLDSYNEQFF.

The chain uses TRBV7-3 and TRBJ1-2; D possibly corresponds to TRBD1 (5 bases). The CDR3 totals 13 residues. The V end lost 5 bases, the J end lost 9 bases, and 16 bases lay between the germline ends. The V gene's germline CDR1 is SGHTA and CDR2 FQGTGA. The CDR3 region has the DNA TGTGCCAGCAGCGCGGGTCAGGCAGGGCGCTACACCTTC. Translated: CASSAGQAGRYTF.

This chain joins TRBV30 and TRBJ2-2; D gene unclear. The CDR3 contains 16 residues. The V gene lost 4 bases and the J gene lost 5 bases, with 20 bases spanning the gap. The germline V gene has CDR1 GTSNPN and CDR2 SVGIG (reference sequence). In DNA form, the CDR3 reads TGTGCCTGGACCTCAGACGCCCCGCCGAGGACCGGGGAGCTGTTTTTT. This encodes CAWTSDAPPRTGELFF. Drawing the rest from reference TRBV30 and TRBJ2-2, the complete variable domain is SQTIHQWPATLVQPVGSPLSLECTVEGTSNPNLYWYRQAAGRGLQLLFYSVGIGQISSEVPQNLSASRPQDRQFILSSKKLLLSDSGFYLCAWTSDAPPRTGELFFGEGSRLTVL.